One and the same sample provided the 10 T cell receptor beta chains below, sequenced in a study of shared clonotypes between healthy human individuals. Libraries were prepared by immunoSEQ multiplex PCR; TCRdb keeps only in-frame clonotypes and omits some of them. The sample records more than 1 million clones, around 82% being singletons. The source material was memory CD4+ T cells from PBMCs. The subset here: CD45RA-negative fraction. The receptors here all came from a man between 18 and 35 years old in good health. Some clones in this sample may be carry-over from other donors' samples.

The chain couples TRBV5-1 to TRBJ2-3; possibly TRBD1 for D (6 bases). Trimming cost V 4 bases and J 9 bases, with 12 bases left between them. CDR1 SGHRS and CDR2 YFSETQ come from the germline V gene. The length of the CDR3 is 12 residues. The CDR3 coding sequence is TGCGCCAGCAGCGATGAAGGGGGAACGCAGTATTTT. It translates to CASSDEGGTQYF.

The rearrangement joins TRBV30 to TRBJ2-6; D is undetermined. CDR3 length equals 13 residues. The V gene's germline CDR1 is GTSNPN and CDR2 SVGIG (reference sequence). The ends were cut back, 3 bases at V and 1 base at J, with 4 bases in the middle. CDR3 DNA: TGTGCCTGGAGCTTATCTGGGGCCAACGTCCTGACTTTC. Its protein product is CAWSLSGANVLTF.

This chain links TRBV7-2 with TRBJ2-5; D tentatively reads TRBD1 or TRBD2 (5 bases each). There are 14 residues in the CDR3. V dropped 9 bases and J dropped 4 bases, with 18 bases sitting between them. Germline CDR1 reads SGHTA; CDR2 reads FQGNSA. CDR3 nucleotide sequence: TGTGCCAGTCGGGACCGCGCCGGAGGAGAGACCCAGTACTTC. This encodes CASRDRAGGETQYF.

The chain joins TRBV11-2 to TRBJ2-7; 7 bases align to TRBD1. CDR3 size: 14 residues. V was pared by 5 bases and J by 10 bases, with 14 bases of the junction left unmatched. Germline V gene data show CDR1 as SGHAT and CDR2 as FQNNGV. The CDR3 protein is CASSPWGTDSIQYF. Here the CDR3 DNA reads TGTGCCAGCAGCCCCTGGGGGACAGACAGTATTCAGTACTTC. Supplemented by reference TRBV11-2 and TRBJ2-7, the full variable domain reads EAGVAQSPRYKIIEKRQSVAFWCNPISGHATLYWYQQILGQGPKLLIQFQNNGVVDDSQLPKDRFSAERLKGVDSTLKIQPAKLEDSAVYLCASSPWGTDSIQYFGPGTRLTVT.

This clone was detected a few times. The rearrangement uses TRBV5-6 and TRBJ2-4; D is unresolved. The ends were cut back, 0 bases at V and 9 bases at J, with 13 bases in the middle. The CDR3 runs to 14 residues. CDR1 is SGHDT, CDR2 YYEEEE, per germline. CDR3 sequence: CASSLAGTSGIQYF. As DNA, the CDR3 is TGTGCCAGCAGCTTGGCCGGAACTTCAGGCATTCAGTACTTC. Full variable domain (remainder filled in from reference TRBV5-6 and TRBJ2-4): DAGVTQSPTHLIKTRGQQVTLRCSPKSGHDTVSWYQQALGQGPQFIFQYYEEEERQRGNFPDRFSGHQFPNYSSELNVNALLLGDSALYLCASSLAGTSGIQYFGAGTRLSVL.

The table lists this clone with a few counts. CDR3 in DNA: TGCAGCTACTCAGGACAGGGACGATTGGGCTACACCTTC. It encodes CSYSGQGRLGYTF. The rearrangement joins TRBV29-1 to TRBJ1-2; 8 bases agree with TRBD1. The V segment lost 8 bases and the J segment 8 bases; nucleotides outside the gene matches: 13. Germline V gene lookup returns CDR1 SQVTM and CDR2 ANQGSEA. This CDR3 spans 13 amino acids. The variable domain in full, completed from reference TRBV29-1 and TRBJ1-2, reads SAVISQKPSRDICQRGTSLTIQCQVDSQVTMMFWYRQQPGQSLTLIATANQGSEATYESGFVIDKFPISRPNLTFSTLTVSNMSPEDSSIYLCSYSGQGRLGYTFGSGTRLTVV.

This clone was recorded at least ten times. The chain employs TRBV18 and TRBJ2-1, with unresolved D. V shed 3 bases and J shed 7 bases, with 13 bases lying between them. There are 14 residues in the CDR3. Germline V gene sequence: CDR1 KGHSH, CDR2 LQKENI. The CDR3 region is CASSPHGGLNEQFF. Here the CDR3 DNA reads TGTGCCAGCTCACCCCATGGTGGGTTGAATGAGCAGTTCTTC.

The genes are TRBV2 and TRBJ2-7; 7 bases match TRBD1. V was pared by 6 bases and J by 6 bases, with 11 bases of the junction left unmatched. The CDR3 has 14 residues. The germline CDR1 and CDR2 sequences are SNHLY and FYNNEI. In DNA, the CDR3 is TGTGCCAGCAGCTTGGTGAGACAGGGTGTCGAGCAGTACTTC. Its translation: CASSLVRQGVEQYF.

This chain links TRBV27 with TRBJ1-1; D is possibly TRBD1 (6 bases). V lost 0 bases, J lost 2 bases, and 19 bases lay in between. Per the germline V gene, CDR1 is MNHEY and CDR2 is SMNVEV (reference sequence). This CDR3 contains 18 residues. The CDR3 coding sequence is TGTGCCAGCAGTTTATCGATGTTCGGGGGCATGGGTAACACTGAAGCTTTCTTT. Translated: CASSLSMFGGMGNTEAFF.

The chain couples TRBV9 to TRBJ2-7; TRBD2 matches 12 bases. Germline-derived CDR1 and CDR2 are SGDLS and YYNGEE. With 4 bases clipped from V and 1 base from J, the junction kept 3 bases outside the gene matches. This CDR3 comprises 15 residues. CDR3: CASSPTSGGSYEQYF. CDR3 nucleotides: TGTGCCAGCAGCCCGACTAGCGGGGGTTCCTACGAGCAGTACTTC.